The 13 T cell receptor beta chains reported below all come from one sample, sequenced in a study of shared clonotypes between healthy human individuals. TCRdb keeps only in-frame clones here, not all; method: immunoSEQ multiplex PCR. The sample carries some 2 million clones, approximately 94% recorded once. Naive CD8 cells comprised CD45RO-negative, CCR7-positively selected cells, excluding terminally differentiated effector memory CD45RA+ cells. Sequencing used naive CD8+ T cells sorted from blood. The receptors come from a man aged 18 to 29 in good health.

The chain carries TRBV7-9 and TRBJ2-2; D call uncertain. This CDR3 is 11 amino acids long. With 3 bases removed from V and 6 bases from J, the gap between germline ends came to 2 bases. Germline values: CDR1 SEHNR, CDR2 FQNEAQ (reference sequence). CDR3 DNA sequence: TGTGCCAGCAGCTTCCCCGGGGAGCTGTTTTTT. Translating gives CASSFPGELFF.

The V and J genes are TRBV6-5 and TRBJ2-2; D gene unclear. In germline, CDR1 is MNHEY, CDR2 SVGAGI. The CDR3 runs to 14 residues. Trimming pared 2 bases from V and 4 bases from J, leaving 8 bases between. The CDR3 sequence: CASSYEAGTGELFF. DNA of the CDR3: TGTGCCAGCAGTTACGAGGCCGGCACCGGGGAGCTGTTTTTT.

This chain links TRBV6-6 with TRBJ1-6; 7 bases are a match to TRBD1. Trimming took 6 bases from V and 7 from J; bases not matched to a gene: 6. The CDR3 extends over 14 amino acids. Looked up from germline, CDR1 is MNHNY and CDR2 is SVGAGI (reference sequence). The CDR3 loop is CASRPTGTNSPLHF. CDR3 sequence (DNA): TGTGCCAGCAGACCGACAGGGACGAATTCACCCCTCCACTTT.

This chain connects TRBV13 to TRBJ2-7, with TRBD2 identical over 7 bases. CDR1 is PRHDT, CDR2 FYEKMQ, per germline (reference sequence). Trimming cost V 4 bases and J 3 bases; bases outside gene matches: 6. The CDR3 has 14 amino acids. The chain's CDR3 is CASSSRGEFYEQYF. CDR3 in DNA: TGTGCCAGCAGCTCCCGGGGGGAATTCTACGAGCAGTACTTC.

As concerns this clone: The sample contains more than one DNA sequence encoding this CDR3. The CDR3 is CASSQGSGSYEQYF. The CDR3 DNA is TGCGCCAGCAGCCAAGGATCAGGAAGTTACGAGCAGTACTTC. The V gene is TRBV4-3, the J gene TRBJ2-7; D gene unclear. Germline V gene sequence: CDR1 LGHNA, CDR2 YSLEER. This CDR3 comprises 14 residues. The V and J ends lost 1 base and 4 bases respectively, with 11 bases between them.

As regards this clone: The identical CDR3 is also encoded by other nucleotide sequences in the sample. The chain employs TRBV27 and TRBJ1-1; tentative D call: TRBD1 (5 bases). Deletions cut 6 bases from V and 1 base from J, with 6 bases between. This CDR3 comprises 12 residues. CDR1 and CDR2 from the germline V gene are MNHEY and SMNVEV (reference sequence). The CDR3 bases are TGTGCCAGCAGCACAGGGAACACTGAAGCTTTCTTT. This codes for CASSTGNTEAFF.

This chain connects TRBV28 to TRBJ1-3; possibly TRBD1 for D (6 bases). The germline CDR1 and CDR2 sequences are MDHEN and SYDVKM. The CDR3 length is 16 residues. V lost 2 bases, J lost 0 bases, and 11 bases lay in between. The CDR3 loop reads CASSLRGPSSGNTIYF. CDR3 DNA sequence: TGTGCCAGCAGTTTACGGGGGCCGAGCTCTGGAAACACCATATATTTT.

The J gene is TRBJ2-3, the V gene TRBV7-2; no reliable D call. Trimming removed 6 bases at V and 5 bases at J, with 6 bases between. This CDR3 is built from 11 residues. The V gene's germline CDR1 is SGHTA and CDR2 FQGNSA. The CDR3 here is CASRTLDTQYF. In DNA, the CDR3 is TGTGCCAGCAGAACCCTAGATACGCAGTATTTT.

CDR3: CASSQVLAGKYEQYF. The CDR3 nucleotides are TGCGCCAGCAGCCAGGTACTAGCGGGGAAGTACGAGCAGTACTTC. The chain combines TRBV4-1 with TRBJ2-7, with 10 bases that match TRBD2. The germline V gene encodes CDR1 MGHRA and CDR2 YSYEKL. CDR3 length: 15 residues. J lost 4 bases, V lost 3 bases, and 6 bases had no gene match.

The chain employs TRBV25-1 and TRBJ1-2; the D gene is possibly TRBD1 (5 bases). Germline assignment: CDR1 MGHDK and CDR2 SYGVNS. V was cut by 3 bases and J by 3 bases, with 14 bases left in between. This CDR3 spans 15 amino acids. CDR3 loop: CASSDALGAYYGYTF. DNA of the CDR3: TGTGCCAGCAGTGATGCCCTAGGGGCGTACTATGGCTACACCTTC.

Note on this clone: In the same sample, other DNA sequences code for this CDR3. The chain carries TRBV11-2 and TRBJ1-6; possibly TRBD1 for D (6 bases). V lost 0 bases and J lost 9, with 9 bases in between. CDR1 is SGHAT, CDR2 FQNNGV, per germline. The CDR3 loop spans 14 amino acids. CDR3 sequence: CASSLEQGGSPLHF. CDR3 in DNA: TGTGCCAGCAGCTTAGAACAGGGAGGTTCACCCCTCCACTTT.

This chain links TRBV18 with TRBJ1-1, with 9 bases identical to TRBD1. The CDR3 runs to 17 residues. The J segment lost 0 bases and the V segment lost 2 bases, leaving 7 bases of the junction unmatched. CDR1 is KGHSH and CDR2 is LQKENI in the germline V gene. In DNA, the CDR3 is TGTGCCAGCTCACCAGGGGACAGGGCGACCATGAACACTGAAGCTTTCTTT. As protein: CASSPGDRATMNTEAFF.

The V gene is TRBV9, the J gene TRBJ2-7, with a weak D call TRBD2 (6 bases). CDR1 and CDR2 from the germline V gene are SGDLS and YYNGEE. The CDR3 consists of 17 residues. V shed 0 bases and J shed 3 bases, with 19 bases lying between them. CDR3 bases: TGTGCCAGCAGCGTAGACGACGCAATAGGAGGGGTCTACGAGCAGTACTTC. Protein: CASSVDDAIGGVYEQYF.